This paragraph reports one T cell receptor beta chain. This specimen comes from a study of cytomegalovirus exposure and HLA in healthy donors. The CDR3 contains 15 residues. Germline V lookup: CDR1 MNHNS, CDR2 SASEGT. Trimming took 4 bases from V and 1 from J, leaving 11 bases between them. Vbeta (60) and Jbeta (13) primers were used in the PCR. Libraries were prepared by immunoSEQ multiplex PCR; TCRdb keeps only in-frame clonotypes and omits some of them. Seen here are around 130,000 clones, around 78% observed once, and the top ten hold less than 2%. V usage is TRBV6-1 and J usage is TRBJ2-1; TRBD2 is a possible D gene (5 bases). The sample was PBMCs. The clonotype comes from a woman aged 40 to 49 in good health and CMV-seronegative. The CDR3 region is CASSGGSGSYNEQFF. The CDR3 region has the DNA TGTGCCAGCAGTGGGGGAAGCGGATCCTACAATGAGCAGTTCTTC.